The rows below give T cell receptor beta chains drawn from one sample of a study of CD8+CD57+ T cells in acquired aplastic anemia. MiXCR, applied by TCRdb to the reads, yields one record per CDR3 protein. The profile shows some 140,000 distinct CDR3 sequences, roughly half of them singletons. The sequenced sample consisted of sorted CD4+, CD8+, or CD8+CD57+ T cells (not recorded which) from PBMCs. Receptor source: a human donor with aplastic anemia. Both conserved end residues are part of each CDR3. The order of the fields is J gene, V gene, D gene, clone size, CDR3 DNA, CDR3 protein. D genes are given only for firm matches. Clone size appears in some rows only: once, few, many, or a class for an expanded clone.

j_call: TRBJ2-5; v_call: TRBV4-3; d_call: .; clone_size: many; cdr3_nt: TGCGCCAGCAGCCCGACCTTAGCCCGGGAGACCCAGTACTTC; cdr3_aa: CASSPTLARETQYF
j_call: TRBJ2-1; v_call: TRBV29-1; d_call: TRBD2; clone_size: .; cdr3_nt: TGCAGCGTTGCAGCCTACGGGACTAGCGGGGTTTACAATGAGCAGTTCTTC; cdr3_aa: CSVAAYGTSGVYNEQFF
j_call: TRBJ2-1; v_call: TRBV25-1; d_call: TRBD2; clone_size: .; cdr3_nt: TGTGCCAGCGAATCCGGACTAGCGGGAGGGCCTCTGGGTGAGCAGTTCTTC; cdr3_aa: CASESGLAGGPLGEQFF
j_call: TRBJ1-2; v_call: TRBV20-1; d_call: .; clone_size: many; cdr3_nt: TGCAGTGCTCCGGACGGGAACTATGGCTACACCTTC; cdr3_aa: CSAPDGNYGYTF
j_call: TRBJ1-4; v_call: TRBV20-1; d_call: .; clone_size: .; cdr3_nt: TGCAGTGCTAGAGATCTGGGAGAAAAACTGTTTTTT; cdr3_aa: CSARDLGEKLFF
j_call: TRBJ2-1; v_call: TRBV15; d_call: .; clone_size: .; cdr3_nt: TGTGCCACCAGCAGAGATCATCCAGGGTTAAACTACAATGAGCAGTTCTTC; cdr3_aa: CATSRDHPGLNYNEQFF
j_call: TRBJ1-1; v_call: TRBV7-3; d_call: .; clone_size: .; cdr3_nt: TGTGCCAGCAGCGATGGTAGTGGTGAAGCTTTCTTT; cdr3_aa: CASSDGSGEAFF
j_call: TRBJ2-1; v_call: TRBV12-3/TRBV12-4; d_call: .; clone_size: .; cdr3_nt: TGTGCCAGCAGTCCCCCAGGGGGGGCGGATGAGCAGTTCTTC; cdr3_aa: CASSPPGGADEQFF
j_call: TRBJ1-4; v_call: TRBV10-3; d_call: TRBD1; clone_size: few; cdr3_nt: TGTGCCACGGGGGACAGACAAGCAACTAATGAAAAACTGTTTTTT; cdr3_aa: CATGDRQATNEKLFF
j_call: TRBJ1-2; v_call: TRBV6-1; d_call: TRBD1; clone_size: .; cdr3_nt: TGTGCCAGCAGTGAAGCCCAGGGGGCTGGCAATGGCTACACCTTC; cdr3_aa: CASSEAQGAGNGYTF
j_call: TRBJ2-3; v_call: TRBV11-1; d_call: .; clone_size: many; cdr3_nt: TGTGCCAGCAGCTCAGGAGCCACCAGCACAGATACGCAGTATTTT; cdr3_aa: CASSSGATSTDTQYF
j_call: TRBJ2-3; v_call: TRBV9; d_call: TRBD1; clone_size: .; cdr3_nt: TGTGCCAGCAGCCTCAGACAGGGCTTCACAGATACGCAGTATTTT; cdr3_aa: CASSLRQGFTDTQYF
j_call: TRBJ2-1; v_call: TRBV5-1; d_call: TRBD1; clone_size: many; cdr3_nt: TGCGCCAGCAGCGTACGACAGGGGATCTACAATGAGCAGTTCTTC; cdr3_aa: CASSVRQGIYNEQFF